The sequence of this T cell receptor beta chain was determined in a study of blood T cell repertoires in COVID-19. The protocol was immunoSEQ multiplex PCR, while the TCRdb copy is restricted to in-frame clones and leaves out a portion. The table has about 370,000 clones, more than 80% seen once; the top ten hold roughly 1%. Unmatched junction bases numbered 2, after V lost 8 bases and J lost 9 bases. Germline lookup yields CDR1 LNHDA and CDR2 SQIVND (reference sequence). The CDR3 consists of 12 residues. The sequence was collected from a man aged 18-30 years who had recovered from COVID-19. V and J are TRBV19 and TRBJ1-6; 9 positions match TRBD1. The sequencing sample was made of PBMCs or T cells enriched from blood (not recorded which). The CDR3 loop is CASETGGSPLHF. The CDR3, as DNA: TGTGCCAGTGAGACAGGGGGTTCACCCCTCCACTTT.